Described below is a single T cell receptor beta chain sequence and its context. Its antigen is not identified. With V trimmed by 5 bases and J by 5 bases, 5 bases remained unmatched. The CDR3 is 14 residues long. Looked up from germline, CDR1 is MNHEY and CDR2 is SMNVEV (reference sequence). The sample comes from a study of cytomegalovirus exposure and HLA in healthy donors. Libraries were prepared by immunoSEQ multiplex PCR; TCRdb keeps only in-frame clonotypes and omits some of them. This sample has about 170,000 clones, with roughly 89% found just once. Overall study findings and caveats: The authors enumerated some 170 TCR beta chains as linked to cytomegalovirus. The study found most TCR sequences rare, yet found some public TCRs in many donors.

The sequence derives from a woman between 25 and 40 years old in good health and CMV-seronegative. The gene calls are TRBV27 and TRBJ2-3; the match to TRBD2 covers 9 bases. The sequenced sample was PBMCs. The CDR3 loop is CASSRGGAGDTQYF. The DNA of the CDR3 is TGTGCCAGCAGTCGCGGGGGGGCAGGAGATACGCAGTATTTT.